The rows below give T cell receptor beta chains drawn from one sample of a study of Graves' ophthalmopathy and Graves' hyperthyroidism. One entry per CDR3 protein, called by TCRdb with MiXCR from the multiplex PCR reads. The table lists over 500,000 distinct CDR3 sequences, about a fifth of them singletons. The specimen was peripheral blood. These receptors came from a young woman with stable Graves' hyperthyroidism. Some clones in this sample may be carry-over from other donors' samples. The conserved cysteine and the conserved F or W are not part of the CDR3 here. D genes are given only for firm matches.

J | D | V | CDR3
TRBJ1-3 | - | TRBV9 | ASSVEAGSGNTIY
TRBJ1-2 | TRBD1 | TRBV7-2 | ASSPSLQGAIYGYT
TRBJ1-6 | - | TRBV14 | ASSQDRMGTPLH
TRBJ1-5 | - | TRBV28 | ASSLFGGYSNQPQH
TRBJ2-7 | - | TRBV5-6 | ASSSGRSSYEQY
TRBJ2-7 | TRBD2 | TRBV5-1 | ASSLTSGMYEQY
TRBJ2-5 | TRBD2 | TRBV12-3/TRBV12-4 | ASNPGRGRAQY
TRBJ2-7 | - | TRBV6-1 | ASSEPQIDYEQY
TRBJ2-5 | TRBD2 | TRBV12-3/TRBV12-4 | ASLSSGGASQETQY
TRBJ1-3 | - | TRBV19 | ASSSDSRFSGNTIY
TRBJ1-2 | TRBD1 | TRBV6-5 | ASSPNAGQIGYT
TRBJ1-1 | - | TRBV6-1 | ASSAVPNTEAF
TRBJ2-4 | TRBD2 | TRBV20-1 | SASASGRALPIQY
TRBJ2-7 | TRBD2 | TRBV2 | ASSGRTSGAYEQY
TRBJ2-2 | TRBD2 | TRBV6-2/TRBV6-3 | ASSYSSGRATGELF